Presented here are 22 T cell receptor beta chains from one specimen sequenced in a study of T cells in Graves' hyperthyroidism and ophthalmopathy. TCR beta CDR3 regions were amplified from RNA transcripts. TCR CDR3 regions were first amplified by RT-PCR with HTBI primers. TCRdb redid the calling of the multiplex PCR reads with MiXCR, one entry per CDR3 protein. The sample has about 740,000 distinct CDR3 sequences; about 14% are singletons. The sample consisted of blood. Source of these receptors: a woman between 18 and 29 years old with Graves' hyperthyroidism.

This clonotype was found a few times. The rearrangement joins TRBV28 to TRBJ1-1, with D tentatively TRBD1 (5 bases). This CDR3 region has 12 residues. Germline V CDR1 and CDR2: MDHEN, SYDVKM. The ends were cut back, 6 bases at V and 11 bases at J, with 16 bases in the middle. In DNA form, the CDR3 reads TGTGCCAGCAGCTCGGCCGGAGGGGAGGCTTTCTTT. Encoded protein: CASSSAGGEAFF. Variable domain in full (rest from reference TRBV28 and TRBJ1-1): DVKVTQSSRYLVKRTGEKVFLECVQDMDHENMFWYRQDPGLGLRLIYFSYDVKMKEKGDIPEGYSVSREKKERFSLILESASTNQTSMYLCASSSAGGEAFFGQGTRLTVV.

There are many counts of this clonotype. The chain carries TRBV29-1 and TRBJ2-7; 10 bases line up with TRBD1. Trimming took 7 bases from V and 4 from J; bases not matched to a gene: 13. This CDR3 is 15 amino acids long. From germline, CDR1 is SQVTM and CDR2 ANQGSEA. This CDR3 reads CSAKPSTGGGYEQYF. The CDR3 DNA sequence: TGCAGCGCTAAGCCCTCGACAGGGGGCGGGTACGAGCAGTACTTC.

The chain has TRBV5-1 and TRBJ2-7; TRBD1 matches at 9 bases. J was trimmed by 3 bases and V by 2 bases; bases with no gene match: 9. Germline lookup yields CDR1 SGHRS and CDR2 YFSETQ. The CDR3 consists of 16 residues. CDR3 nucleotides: TGCGCCAGCAGCTTCTTTGGGGACAGGGCCGACTACGAGCAGTACTTC. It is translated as CASSFFGDRADYEQYF.

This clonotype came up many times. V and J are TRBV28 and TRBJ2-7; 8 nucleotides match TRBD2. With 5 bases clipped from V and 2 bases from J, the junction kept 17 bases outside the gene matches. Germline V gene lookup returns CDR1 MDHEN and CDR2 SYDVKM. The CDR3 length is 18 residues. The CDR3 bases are TGTGCCAGCAGTACACCGGGACTAGAAACTTTAAACCCCTACGAGCAGTACTTC. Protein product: CASSTPGLETLNPYEQYF.

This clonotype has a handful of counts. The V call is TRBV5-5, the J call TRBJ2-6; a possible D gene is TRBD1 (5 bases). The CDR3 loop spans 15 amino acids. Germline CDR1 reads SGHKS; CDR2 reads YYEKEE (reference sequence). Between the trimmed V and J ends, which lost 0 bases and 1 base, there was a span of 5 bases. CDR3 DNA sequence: TGTGCCAGCAGCTTGGACAGGTCTGGGGCCAACGTCCTGACTTTC. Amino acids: CASSLDRSGANVLTF. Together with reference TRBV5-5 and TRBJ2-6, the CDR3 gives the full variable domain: DAGVTQSPTHLIKTRGQQVTLRCSPISGHKSVSWYQQVLGQGPQFIFQYYEKEERGRGNFPDRFSARQFPNYSSELNVNALLLGDSALYLCASSLDRSGANVLTFGAGSRLTVL.

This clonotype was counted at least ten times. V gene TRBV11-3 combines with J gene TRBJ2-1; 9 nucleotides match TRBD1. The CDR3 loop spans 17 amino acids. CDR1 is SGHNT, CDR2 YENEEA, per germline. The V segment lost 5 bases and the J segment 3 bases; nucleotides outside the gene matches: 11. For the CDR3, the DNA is TGTGCCAGCAGCCGTAGGGCGGACAGGGGAGGCTACAATGAGCAGTTCTTC. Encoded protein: CASSRRADRGGYNEQFF.

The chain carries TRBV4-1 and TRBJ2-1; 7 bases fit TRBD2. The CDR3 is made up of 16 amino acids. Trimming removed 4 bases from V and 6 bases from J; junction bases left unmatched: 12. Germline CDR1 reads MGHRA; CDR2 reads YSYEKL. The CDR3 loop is CASSLTFGPSGNEQFF. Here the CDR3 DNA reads TGCGCCAGCAGCCTTACATTCGGTCCTAGCGGCAATGAGCAGTTCTTC.

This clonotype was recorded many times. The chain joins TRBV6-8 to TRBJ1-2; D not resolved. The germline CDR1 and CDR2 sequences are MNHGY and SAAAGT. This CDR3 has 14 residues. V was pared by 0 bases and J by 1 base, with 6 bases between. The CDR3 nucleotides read TGTGCCAGCAGTTACTCGTCAAGTAACTATGGCTACACCTTC. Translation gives CASSYSSSNYGYTF.

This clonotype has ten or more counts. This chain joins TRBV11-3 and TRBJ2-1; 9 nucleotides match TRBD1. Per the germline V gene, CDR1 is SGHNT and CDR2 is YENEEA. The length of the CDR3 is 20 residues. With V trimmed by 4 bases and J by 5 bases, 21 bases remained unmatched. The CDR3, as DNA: TGTGCCAGCAGCTCCCCGGGGTTTAGGCTACAGGGGGCGCTTGACAATGAGCAGTTCTTC. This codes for CASSSPGFRLQGALDNEQFF.

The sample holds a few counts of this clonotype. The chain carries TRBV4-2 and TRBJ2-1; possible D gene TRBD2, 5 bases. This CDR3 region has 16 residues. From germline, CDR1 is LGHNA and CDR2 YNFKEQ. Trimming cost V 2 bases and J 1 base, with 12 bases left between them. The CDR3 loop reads CASSQKYRESYNEQFF. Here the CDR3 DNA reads TGTGCCAGCAGCCAAAAGTACCGGGAATCCTACAATGAGCAGTTCTTC.

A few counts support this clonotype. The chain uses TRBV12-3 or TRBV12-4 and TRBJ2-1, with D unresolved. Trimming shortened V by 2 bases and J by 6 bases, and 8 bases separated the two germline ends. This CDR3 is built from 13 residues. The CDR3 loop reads CASSLIFRNEQFF. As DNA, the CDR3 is TGTGCCAGCAGTTTAATCTTCCGCAATGAGCAGTTCTTC.

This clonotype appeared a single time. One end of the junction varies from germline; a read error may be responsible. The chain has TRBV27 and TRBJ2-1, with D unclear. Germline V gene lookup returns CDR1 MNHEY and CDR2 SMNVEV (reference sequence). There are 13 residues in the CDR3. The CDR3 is CASSRWVANERFF. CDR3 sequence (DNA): TGTGCCAGCAGCAGATGGGTTGCAAATGAGCGGTTCTTC.

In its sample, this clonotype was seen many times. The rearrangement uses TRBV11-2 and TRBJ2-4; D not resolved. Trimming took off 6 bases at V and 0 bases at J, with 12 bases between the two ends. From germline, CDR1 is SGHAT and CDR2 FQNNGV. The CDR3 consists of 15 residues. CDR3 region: CASRRPGSAKNIQYF. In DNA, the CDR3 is TGTGCCAGCAGACGTCCCGGTTCAGCCAAAAACATTCAGTACTTC.

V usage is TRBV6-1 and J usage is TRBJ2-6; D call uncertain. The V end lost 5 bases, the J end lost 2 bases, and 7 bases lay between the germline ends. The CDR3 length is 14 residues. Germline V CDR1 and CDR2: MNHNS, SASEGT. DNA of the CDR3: TGTGCCAGCAGTCTATGGACTGGGGCCAACGTCCTGACTTTC. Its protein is CASSLWTGANVLTF.

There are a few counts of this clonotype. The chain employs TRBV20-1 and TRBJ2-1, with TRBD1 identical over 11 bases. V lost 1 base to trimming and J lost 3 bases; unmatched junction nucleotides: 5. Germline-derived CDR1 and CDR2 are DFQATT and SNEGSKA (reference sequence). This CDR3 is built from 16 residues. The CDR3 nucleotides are TGCAGTGCTAGAGGCTCGGGGACAGGGGGCTACAATGAGCAGTTCTTC. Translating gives CSARGSGTGGYNEQFF.

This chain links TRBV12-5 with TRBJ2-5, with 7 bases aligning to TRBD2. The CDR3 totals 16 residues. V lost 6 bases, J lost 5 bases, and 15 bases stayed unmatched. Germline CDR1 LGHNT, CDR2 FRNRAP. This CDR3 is CASGGLKRDAGETQYF. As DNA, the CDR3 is TGTGCTAGTGGGGGCCTAAAGCGGGATGCAGGGGAGACCCAGTACTTC. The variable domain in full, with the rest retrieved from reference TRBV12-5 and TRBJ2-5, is DARVTQTPRHKVTEMGQEVTMRCQPILGHNTVFWYRQTMMQGLELLAYFRNRAPLDDSGMPKDRFSAEMPDATLATLKIQPSEPRDSAVYFCASGGLKRDAGETQYFGPGTRLLVL.

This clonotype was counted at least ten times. The CDR3 region is CASSLLGPGNTEAFF. DNA for the CDR3: TGTGCCAGCAGCTTACTCGGTCCAGGGAACACTGAAGCTTTCTTT. V and J are TRBV11-2 and TRBJ1-1; D not certain. CDR3 length equals 15 residues. Germline-derived CDR1 and CDR2 are SGHAT and FQNNGV. The V and J ends lost 2 bases and 1 base respectively, with 11 bases between them.

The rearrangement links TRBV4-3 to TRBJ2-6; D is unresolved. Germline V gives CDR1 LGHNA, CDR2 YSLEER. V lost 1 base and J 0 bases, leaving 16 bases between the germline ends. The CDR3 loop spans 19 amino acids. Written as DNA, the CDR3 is TGCGCCAGCAGCCAAGTAGGCCTCCCCTATAGCTCTGGGGCCAACGTCCTGACTTTC. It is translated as CASSQVGLPYSSGANVLTF.

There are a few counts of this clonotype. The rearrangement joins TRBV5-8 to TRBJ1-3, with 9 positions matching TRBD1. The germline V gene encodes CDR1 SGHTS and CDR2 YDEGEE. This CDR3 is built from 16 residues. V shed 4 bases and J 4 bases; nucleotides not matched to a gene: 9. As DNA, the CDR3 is TGTGCCAGCAGCCTGGGGTACAGGGGGCAGGGAAACACCATATATTTT. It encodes CASSLGYRGQGNTIYF.

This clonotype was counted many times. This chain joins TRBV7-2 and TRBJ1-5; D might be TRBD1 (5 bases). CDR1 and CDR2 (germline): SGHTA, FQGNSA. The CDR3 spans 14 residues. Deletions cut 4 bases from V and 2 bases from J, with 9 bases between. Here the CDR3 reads CASSSDSGNQPQHF. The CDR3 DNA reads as TGTGCCAGCAGCTCTGACAGCGGCAATCAGCCCCAGCATTTT.

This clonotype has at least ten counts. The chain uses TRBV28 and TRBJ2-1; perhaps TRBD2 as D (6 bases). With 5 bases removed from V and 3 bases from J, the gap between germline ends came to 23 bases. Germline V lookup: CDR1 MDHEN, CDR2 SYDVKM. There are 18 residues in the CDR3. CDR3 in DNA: TGTGCCAGCAGTCTTATATCGGGTGGGGGGAGAAACTACAATGAGCAGTTCTTC. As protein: CASSLISGGGRNYNEQFF.

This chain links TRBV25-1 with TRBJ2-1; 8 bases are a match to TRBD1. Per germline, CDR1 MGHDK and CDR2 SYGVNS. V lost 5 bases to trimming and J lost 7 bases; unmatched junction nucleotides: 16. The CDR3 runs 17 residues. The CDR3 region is CASSPWGGDRSENEQFF. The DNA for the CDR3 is TGTGCCAGCAGTCCCTGGGGTGGGGACAGGAGCGAGAATGAGCAGTTCTTC.